Below are 12 T cell receptor beta chains sequenced from a single sample in a study of long-term antiretroviral therapy in people with HIV. With survey level as its setting, the immunoSEQ assay was v3.0. The data were produced by immunoSEQ multiplex PCR, yet TCRdb's version contains in-frame clones alone and is incomplete. The table includes about 50,000 clones, about 86% detected once. This specimen consisted of unsorted PBMCs, obtained 0.8 years after starting antiretroviral therapy. The receptors were sampled from a woman under 30 with HIV.

V is TRBV5-1 and J is TRBJ2-2; 11 nucleotides align to TRBD2. Unmatched junction bases numbered 4, after V lost 4 bases and J lost 2 bases. The CDR3 loop spans 16 amino acids. Germline CDR1 reads SGHRS; CDR2 reads YFSETQ. The DNA for the CDR3 is TGCGCCAGCAGCGGCGGACTAGCGGGCAACACCGGGGAGCTGTTTTTT. Protein product: CASSGGLAGNTGELFF.

This chain connects TRBV5-4 to TRBJ2-5, with D possibly being TRBD2 (5 bases). The CDR3 extends over 13 amino acids. CDR1 and CDR2 from the germline V gene are SGHNT and YYREEE (reference sequence). Between the trimmed V and J ends, which lost 1 base and 2 bases, there was a span of 6 bases. The CDR3 reads CASSLRGQETQYF. The CDR3 DNA reads TGTGCCAGCAGCTTGCGAGGGCAAGAGACCCAGTACTTC.

This clone was counted a few times. One end of the junction fails to match germline, which may point to a read error. This chain uses TRBV7-2 with TRBJ1-2; 8 bases map to TRBD1. Germline loops: CDR1 SGHTA, CDR2 FQGNSA. This CDR3 comprises 16 residues. The CDR3 DNA reads TGTGCCAGCAGCCTAGCACCAGGACAGGGAGCCTATGGCTACACCTTC. As protein: CASSLAPGQGAYGYTF.

V gene TRBV9 combines with J gene TRBJ2-3; 8 nucleotides agree with TRBD2. Germline lookup yields CDR1 SGDLS and CDR2 YYNGEE. The CDR3 runs to 16 residues. With V trimmed by 0 bases and J by 9 bases, 12 bases remained unmatched. The CDR3 loop reads CASSVDVLAGGVTQYF. The CDR3, as DNA: TGTGCCAGCAGCGTAGATGTGCTAGCGGGCGGCGTCACGCAGTATTTT.

The chain joins TRBV19 to TRBJ2-7; 7 bases agree with TRBD1. There are 13 residues in the CDR3. The V segment lost 6 bases and the J segment 4 bases; nucleotides outside the gene matches: 6. CDR1 is LNHDA, CDR2 SQIVND, per germline (reference sequence). This chain's CDR3 is CASSTGVIYEQYF. As DNA, the CDR3 is TGTGCCAGTAGCACAGGGGTGATATACGAGCAGTACTTC.

Only a few counts were recorded for this clone. The CDR3 DNA follows: TGTGCCAGTAGTCGAACTTGGGGGGGATCTAGTCTTGAGACCCAGTACTTC. This encodes CASSRTWGGSSLETQYF. The chain is built from TRBV19 and TRBJ2-5; 7 positions agree with TRBD2. The CDR3 spans 17 residues. CDR1 is LNHDA, CDR2 SQIVND, per germline (reference sequence). The V segment lost 5 bases and the J segment 5 bases; nucleotides outside the gene matches: 17.

The chain couples TRBV7-2 to TRBJ1-4; D remains unclear. Germline V lookup: CDR1 SGHTA, CDR2 FQGNSA. This CDR3 is 15 amino acids long. Trimming shortened V by 5 bases and J by 0 bases, and 10 bases separated the two germline ends. The CDR3 here is CASSQRVATNEKLFF. The CDR3 DNA reads TGTGCCAGCAGCCAGAGGGTAGCAACTAATGAAAAACTGTTTTTT.

The chain couples TRBV14 to TRBJ2-5, with TRBD2 matching over 8 bases. Unmatched junction bases numbered 6, after V lost 4 bases and J lost 2 bases. CDR3 length: 15 amino acids. CDR1 is SGHDN, CDR2 FVKESK, per germline. The CDR3 DNA follows: TGTGCCAGCAGCCCCCGGACTAGCACTCAAGAGACCCAGTACTTC. It is translated as CASSPRTSTQETQYF. Together with reference TRBV14 and TRBJ2-5, the CDR3 gives the full variable domain: EAGVTQFPSHSVIEKGQTVTLRCDPISGHDNLYWYRRVMGKEIKFLLHFVKESKQDESGMPNNRFLAERTGGTYSTLKVQPAELEDSGVYFCASSPRTSTQETQYFGPGTRLLVL.

CDR3 residues: CATAGALYNEQFF. The CDR3 DNA sequence: TGTGCCACCGCGGGGGCCCTCTACAATGAGCAGTTCTTC. The rearrangement links TRBV27 to TRBJ2-1; a possible D gene is TRBD2 (7 bases). The CDR3 has 13 residues. Germline CDR1 and CDR2: MNHEY and SMNVEV (reference sequence). The ends were cut back, 10 bases at V and 3 bases at J, with 13 bases in the middle.

The V gene is TRBV4-3, the J gene TRBJ2-1, with D possibly matching TRBD2 (6 bases). Per the germline V gene, CDR1 is LGHNA and CDR2 is YSLEER. Trimming cost V 0 bases and J 1 base, with 10 bases left between them. The CDR3 is 16 amino acids. The CDR3 region is CASSQDNSGSYNEQFF. CDR3 in DNA: TGCGCCAGCAGCCAAGATAATAGCGGTTCCTACAATGAGCAGTTCTTC.

This chain links TRBV27 with TRBJ2-7; 8 nucleotides agree with TRBD2. The CDR3 sequence is 15 residues long. Unmatched junction bases numbered 14, after V lost 9 bases and J lost 4 bases. Per germline, CDR1 MNHEY and CDR2 SMNVEV (reference sequence). The CDR3 is CASRRAGTRVYEQYF. The CDR3 coding sequence is TGTGCCAGTCGTCGAGCCGGGACTAGAGTTTACGAGCAGTACTTC.

The V and J genes are TRBV27 and TRBJ2-7; 14 bases fit TRBD2. J was trimmed by 4 bases and V by 6 bases; bases with no gene match: 2. From germline, CDR1 is MNHEY and CDR2 SMNVEV (reference sequence). The CDR3 runs 14 residues. CDR3 bases: TGTGCCAGCAGAGGGACTAGCGGGAGATACGAGCAGTACTTC. Its translation: CASRGTSGRYEQYF.